The 13 T cell receptor beta chains listed next were all sequenced from one sample in a study of blood T cells in healthy people across ages. The use of a sample-barcoded 5' primer and a J-beta primer mix characterized a second PCR of about 7 to 12 cycles. Via MiXCR, TCRdb re-called the 5' RACE reads, giving one row per CDR3 protein. In the table there are 1.5 million to 2 million distinct CDR3 sequences, approximately 32% of which are singletons. The sequencing input was blood. The source of these receptors is a woman in her 30s in good health.

V gene TRBV5-1 combines with J gene TRBJ2-3, with TRBD2 matching 8 bases. Trimming at V came to 0 bases and at J to 1 base, leaving 4 bases not matched to a gene. Per the germline V gene, CDR1 is SGHRS and CDR2 is YFSETQ. The CDR3 totals 16 residues. The CDR3 DNA reads as TGCGCCAGCAGCTTGGTAGCGGGGAGCGGCACAGATACGCAGTATTTT. Translation: CASSLVAGSGTDTQYF.

The rearrangement joins TRBV20-1 to TRBJ1-2; 7 nucleotides agree with TRBD1. The CDR3 consists of 14 residues. The J segment lost 0 bases and the V segment lost 6 bases, leaving 7 bases of the junction unmatched. Germline assignment: CDR1 DFQATT and CDR2 SNEGSKA (reference sequence). CDR3 loop: CSAQGQASNYGYTF. As DNA, the CDR3 is TGCAGTGCACAAGGACAGGCGTCTAACTATGGCTACACCTTC.

The CDR3 bases are TGTGCCAGCAGCCCTGGGACGGCCGTTGTTCATGGCTACACCTTC. Translation: CASSPGTAVVHGYTF. The J gene is TRBJ1-2, the V gene TRBV9; possibly TRBD1 for D (5 bases). V was cut by 4 bases and J by 6 bases, with 19 bases left in between. Germline loops: CDR1 SGDLS, CDR2 YYNGEE. The CDR3 has 15 residues.

The sample holds many counts of this clonotype. The chain uses TRBV2 and TRBJ2-6; D perhaps matches TRBD1 (6 bases). Germline CDR1 SNHLY, CDR2 FYNNEI. V shed 6 bases and J shed 4 bases, with 10 bases lying between them. CDR3 length: 14 amino acids. DNA for the CDR3: TGTGCCAGCAGGAACAGGGCCGGGGCCAACGTCCTGACTTTC. This translates into CASRNRAGANVLTF.

V gene TRBV2 combines with J gene TRBJ2-1, with 9 bases that match TRBD2. The end of the DNA fits TRBJ2-7 better, so the J call may be wrong. The CDR3 has 13 amino acids. Per germline, CDR1 SNHLY and CDR2 FYNNEI. The CDR3 sequence is CASGAGGRVEQYF. CDR3 nucleotides: TGTGCCAGCGGGGCGGGGGGGCGAGTCGAGCAGTACTTC.

The chain has TRBV29-1 and TRBJ2-3, with 9 bases identical to TRBD1. The junction had 6 bases not matched to a gene; V was cut back by 6 bases and J by 2 bases. In germline, CDR1 is SQVTM, CDR2 ANQGSEA. The CDR3 consists of 14 residues. The CDR3 loop is CSVDGDRVTDTQYF. CDR3 DNA sequence: TGCAGCGTGGACGGGGACAGGGTCACAGATACGCAGTATTTT.

This clonotype was detected many times. The chain couples TRBV11-1 to TRBJ1-1; D remains unclear. CDR3 length: 15 residues. With 1 base removed from V and 5 bases from J, the gap between germline ends came to 14 bases. Per germline, CDR1 SGHAT and CDR2 FQDESV (reference sequence). The DNA for the CDR3 is TGTGCCAGCAGCTTAGGTCCGGGTTTGTTAACTGAAGCTTTCTTT. Translating it yields CASSLGPGLLTEAFF.

This clonotype was picked up a small number of times. This chain uses TRBV20-1 with TRBJ2-7; D is possibly TRBD1 (6 bases). Trimming took off 1 base at V and 4 bases at J, with 17 bases between the two ends. The CDR3 consists of 15 residues. CDR1 is DFQATT, CDR2 SNEGSKA, per germline (reference sequence). Written as DNA, the CDR3 is TGCAGTGCTAGAGCGACCGGGACACCAACTTACGAGCAGTACTTC. Amino acid sequence: CSARATGTPTYEQYF.

This chain connects TRBV3-1 to TRBJ1-2, with a weak D call TRBD1 (6 bases). The V and J ends lost 3 bases and 2 bases respectively, with 16 bases between them. Looked up from germline, CDR1 is LGHDT and CDR2 is YNNKEL (reference sequence). CDR3 size: 16 residues. CDR3 in amino acids: CASSHVGGRGNYGYTF. The CDR3 DNA is TGTGCCAGCAGCCATGTCGGAGGCAGGGGCAACTATGGCTACACCTTC.

The genes are TRBV20-1 and TRBJ2-1, with D possibly matching TRBD2 (5 bases). In germline, CDR1 is DFQATT, CDR2 SNEGSKA (reference sequence). V lost 3 bases and J 13 bases, leaving 19 bases between the germline ends. This CDR3 contains 13 residues. CDR3 amino acids: CSARDSRRETQFF. The CDR3 DNA reads TGCAGTGCTAGGGATAGCAGAAGGGAGACCCAGTTCTTC.

This chain joins TRBV28 and TRBJ2-5; 7 bases align to TRBD2. The CDR3 length is 16 residues. Germline-derived CDR1 and CDR2 are MDHEN and SYDVKM. The ends lost 6 bases at V and 5 bases at J; junction bases unmatched: 15. CDR3 in DNA: TGTGCCAGCAGACCAACCGCGGCGGGAGCTAAGGAGACCCAGTACTTC. This gives the protein CASRPTAAGAKETQYF.

This chain links TRBV6-1 with TRBJ2-7; maybe TRBD2 (7 bases). Near its end, the DNA agrees better with TRBJ2-5, so the J call may be wrong. The CDR3 consists of 14 residues. Germline values: CDR1 MNHNS, CDR2 SASEGT. The DNA for the CDR3 is TGTGCCAGCAGGGGGGGCGGGGGAGGGGAGACCCAGTACTTC. Its translation is CASRGGGGGETQYF.

The rearrangement links TRBV7-6 to TRBJ2-3; 8 nucleotides align to TRBD2. The CDR3 contains 16 residues. The germline gives CDR1 SGHVS, CDR2 FNYEAQ. Germline trimming cut 5 bases from V and 2 bases from J; bases unmatched to any gene: 9. Here the CDR3 reads CASSIRIAGNTDTQYF. Written as DNA, the CDR3 is TGTGCCAGCAGCATCCGGATAGCGGGAAACACAGATACGCAGTATTTT. Looking up the rest from reference TRBV7-6 and TRBJ2-3 gives the full variable domain: GAGVSQSPRYKVTKRGQDVALRCDPISGHVSLYWYRQALGQGPEFLTYFNYEAQQDKSGLPNDRFSAERPEGSISTLTIQRTEQRDSAMYRCASSIRIAGNTDTQYFGPGTRLTVL.